This note documents a single T cell receptor (beta chain) sequence. This entry is derived from a study of blood T cells in healthy people across ages. Every sample had a minimum of 6 million PBMCs isolated. Alongside a J-beta primer mix, a sample-barcoded 5' primer served in a second PCR lasting 7 to 11 cycles. MiXCR, run by TCRdb on the 5' RACE reads, gives a single entry per CDR3 protein. The profile shows 750,000 to 950,000 distinct CDR3 sequences, almost 30% of them singletons. Germline-derived CDR1 and CDR2 are SGDLS and YYNGEE. The length of the CDR3 is 12 residues. V was trimmed by 0 bases and J by 10 bases, leaving 8 bases between them. The data also belong to a second study, concerning T cells of mothers and their children.

This receptor was obtained from a woman aged 40 to 50 in good health. This chain links TRBV9 with TRBJ2-1; D is unclear. The sequencing sample was made of blood. The CDR3 here is CASSVDFLEQFF. CDR3 bases: TGTGCCAGCAGCGTAGATTTCTTGGAGCAGTTCTTC.